The clone carrying this T cell receptor (beta chain) was observed many times. Antigen unknown. The DNA ends 3 residues before the CDR3 does, and the rest of the CDR3 is filled in from the germline J gene. The CDR3 length is 16 residues. Germline loops: CDR1 SGHDN, CDR2 FVKESK. The trim removed 1 base at V and 2 bases at J, leaving 4 bases unmatched. The sample belongs to a study of T cell clonality in common variable immunodeficiency. Study observations and caveats: Common variable immunodeficiency TCR beta sequences reportedly had fewer deletions and N-nucleotide insertions.

CVID and control samples used equivalent genomic DNA input. This table comes from immunoSEQ multiplex PCR, and its TCRdb copy is limited to in-frame clones, with some not included. The repertoire consists of about 29,000 clones, none detected only once. This sequence was found in a person aged 18 to 69 in good health. The sample taken for sequencing was peripheral blood mononuclear cells. J is TRBJ2-1 and V is TRBV14, with TRBD1 identical over 8 bases. The CDR3 bases that were read are TGTGCCAGCAGCCAAGTCGGGACAGGTCCCTACAATGAG. This translates into CASSQVGTGPYNE. The whole CDR3 region reads CASSQVGTGPYNEQFF. Using reference TRBV14 and TRBJ2-1 for the parts outside the CDR3, the full variable domain is EAGVTQFPSHSVIEKGQTVTLRCDPISGHDNLYWYRRVMGKEIKFLLHFVKESKQDESGMPNNRFLAERTGGTYSTLKVQPAELEDSGVYFCASSQVGTGPYNEQFFGPGTRLTVL.